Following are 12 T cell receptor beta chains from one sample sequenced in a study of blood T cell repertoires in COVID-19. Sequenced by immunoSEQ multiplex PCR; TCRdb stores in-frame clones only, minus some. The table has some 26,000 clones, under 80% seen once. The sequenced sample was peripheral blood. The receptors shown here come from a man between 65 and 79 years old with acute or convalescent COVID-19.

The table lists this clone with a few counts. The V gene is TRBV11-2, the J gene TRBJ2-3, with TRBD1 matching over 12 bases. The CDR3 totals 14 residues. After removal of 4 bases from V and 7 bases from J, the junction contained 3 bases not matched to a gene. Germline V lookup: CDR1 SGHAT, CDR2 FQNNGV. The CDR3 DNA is TGTGCCAGCAGCTCGGGACAGGGGGCCAATACGCAGTATTTT. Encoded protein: CASSSGQGANTQYF.

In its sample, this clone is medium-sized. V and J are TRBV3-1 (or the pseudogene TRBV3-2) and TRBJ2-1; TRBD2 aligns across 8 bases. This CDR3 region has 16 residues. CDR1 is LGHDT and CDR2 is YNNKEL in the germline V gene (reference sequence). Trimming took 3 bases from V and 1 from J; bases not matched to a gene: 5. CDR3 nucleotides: TGTGCCAGCAGCCAGGAACTAGCGGTGTCCTACAATGAGCAGTTCTTC. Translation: CASSQELAVSYNEQFF.

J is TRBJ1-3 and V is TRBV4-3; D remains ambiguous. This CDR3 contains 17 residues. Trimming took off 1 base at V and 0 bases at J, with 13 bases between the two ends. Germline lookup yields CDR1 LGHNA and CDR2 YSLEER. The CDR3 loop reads CASSQVLPTFSGNTIYF. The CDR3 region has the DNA TGCGCCAGCAGCCAAGTCCTCCCGACATTCTCTGGAAACACCATATATTTT.

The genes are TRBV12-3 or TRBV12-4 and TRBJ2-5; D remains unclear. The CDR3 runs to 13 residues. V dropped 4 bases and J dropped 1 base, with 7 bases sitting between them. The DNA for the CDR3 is TGTGCCAGCAGTTCAGGCAGCCAAGAGACCCAGTACTTC. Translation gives CASSSGSQETQYF.

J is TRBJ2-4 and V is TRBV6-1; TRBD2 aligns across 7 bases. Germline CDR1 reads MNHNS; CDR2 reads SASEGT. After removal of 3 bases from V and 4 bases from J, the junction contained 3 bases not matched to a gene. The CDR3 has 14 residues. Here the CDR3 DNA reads TGTGCCAGCAGTGACCGGGGGGAAAAAAACATTCAGTACTTC. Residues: CASSDRGEKNIQYF.

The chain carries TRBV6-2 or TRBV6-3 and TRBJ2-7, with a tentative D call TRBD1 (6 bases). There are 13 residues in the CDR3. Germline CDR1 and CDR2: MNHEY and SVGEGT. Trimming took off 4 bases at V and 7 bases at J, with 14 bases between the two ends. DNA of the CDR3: TGTGCCAGCAGTTGGTTGGACAGAGGGGAGCAGTACTTC. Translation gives CASSWLDRGEQYF.

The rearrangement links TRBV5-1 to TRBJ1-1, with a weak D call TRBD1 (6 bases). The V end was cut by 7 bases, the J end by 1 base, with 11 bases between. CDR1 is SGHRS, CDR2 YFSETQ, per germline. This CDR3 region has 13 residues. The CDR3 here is CASGGGENTEAFF. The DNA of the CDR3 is TGCGCCAGCGGTGGGGGCGAGAACACTGAAGCTTTCTTT.

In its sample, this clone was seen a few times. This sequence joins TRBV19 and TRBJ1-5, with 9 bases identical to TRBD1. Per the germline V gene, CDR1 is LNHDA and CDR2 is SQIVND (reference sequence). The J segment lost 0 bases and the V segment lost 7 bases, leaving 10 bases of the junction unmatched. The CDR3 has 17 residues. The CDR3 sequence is CASTTDRGSYSNQPQHF. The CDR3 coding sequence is TGTGCCAGTACTACGGACAGGGGCTCTTATAGCAATCAGCCCCAGCATTTT.

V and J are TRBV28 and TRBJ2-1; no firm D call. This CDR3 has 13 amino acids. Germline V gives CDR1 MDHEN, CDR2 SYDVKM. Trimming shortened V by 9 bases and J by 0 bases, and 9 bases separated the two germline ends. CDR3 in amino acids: CASHTGSYNEQFF. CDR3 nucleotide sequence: TGTGCCAGTCATACCGGCTCCTACAATGAGCAGTTCTTC.

Written as DNA, the CDR3 is TGTGCCAGCAGCCAGAGTAGCGGGAGGGACAATGAGCAGTTCTTC. Residues: CASSQSSGRDNEQFF. The chain is built from TRBV4-2 and TRBJ2-1; 11 bases agree with TRBD2. Germline CDR1 reads LGHNA; CDR2 reads YNFKEQ. This CDR3 contains 15 residues. V gave up 3 bases and J gave up 5 bases; unmatched junction bases: 3.

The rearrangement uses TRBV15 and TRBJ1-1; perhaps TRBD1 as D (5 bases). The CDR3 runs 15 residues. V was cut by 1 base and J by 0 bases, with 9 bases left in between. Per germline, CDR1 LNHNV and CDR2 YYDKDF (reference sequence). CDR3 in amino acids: CATSRGQPLNTEAFF. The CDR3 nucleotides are TGTGCCACCAGCAGAGGACAGCCCTTGAACACTGAAGCTTTCTTT.

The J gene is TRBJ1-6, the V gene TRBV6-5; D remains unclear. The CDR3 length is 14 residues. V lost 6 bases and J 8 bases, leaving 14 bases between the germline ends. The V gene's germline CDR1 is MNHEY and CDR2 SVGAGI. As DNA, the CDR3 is TGTGCCAGCAGAGTCCCGGTGTCCGATTCACCCCTCCACTTT. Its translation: CASRVPVSDSPLHF.